Listed below are T cell receptor beta chains from one sample, sequenced in a study of blood T cells in healthy people across ages. One entry per CDR3 protein, called by TCRdb with MiXCR from the 5' RACE reads. In the table there are around 800,000 distinct CDR3 sequences, approximately 55% of which are singletons. The sequenced sample consisted of blood. All receptors derive from a man at least 80 years old in good health. Both conserved end residues are part of each CDR3. A D gene is named only where the DNA matches it firmly. Rows may omit the clone size; those that give it use once, few, many or a size class.

-	TRBV7-2	-	TRBJ2-1	TGCGCCAGCAGCTCACTAACGGGACGGGGAGGAGAGCAGTTCTTC	CASSSLTGRGGEQFF
-	TRBV20-1	TRBD2	TRBJ2-7	TGCAGTGCTAGTCCGTTAGCGGGAGGGCCATGGGAGCAGTACTTC	CSASPLAGGPWEQYF
-	TRBV27	TRBD1	TRBJ2-7	TGTGCCAGCAGTTTATTCCGACAGGGGGCAGGAGAGCAGTACTTC	CASSLFRQGAGEQYF
-	TRBV7-8	-	TRBJ2-7	TGTGCCACGGGCCTCGAGGGTTCCGCCTACGAGCAGTACTTC	CATGLEGSAYEQYF
-	TRBV24-1	TRBD1	TRBJ1-2	TGTGCCACCAGTGACCCTAGGACAGGGGGTTCGAGCTATGGCTACACCTTC	CATSDPRTGGSSYGYTF
-	TRBV3-1	TRBD1	TRBJ2-1	TGTGCCAGCAGGCGGACAGGGGGTGGCAATGAGCAGTTCTTC	CASRRTGGGNEQFF
few	TRBV2	-	TRBJ2-5	TGTGCCAGCAGTGGATATAGTGGGGAGACCCAGTACTTC	CASSGYSGETQYF
-	TRBV20-1	TRBD2	TRBJ2-7	TGCAGTGCTAGAGGACTAGCGGGGAACGAGCAGTACTTC	CSARGLAGNEQYF
-	TRBV20-1	TRBD2	TRBJ2-1	TGCAGTGCTAGAGATCGGGGCGGGAGTACCTACAATGAGCAGTTCTTC	CSARDRGGSTYNEQFF
-	TRBV9	TRBD1	TRBJ2-1	TGTGCCAGCAGCGTAGGGACAGGTACGGACAATGAGCAGTTCTTC	CASSVGTGTDNEQFF
-	TRBV6-5	TRBD1	TRBJ1-2	TGTGCCAGCAGTTGGGGACAGGGACTCTACTATGGCTACACCTTC	CASSWGQGLYYGYTF
few	TRBV2	TRBD2	TRBJ2-1	TGTGCCAGCAGTGTGACTAGCGGGGGAAACAATGAGCAGTTCTTC	CASSVTSGGNNEQFF
-	TRBV20-1	-	TRBJ2-3	TGCAGTGCTACCCATAAGGACAGATACGCGTATTTT	CSATHKDRYAYF
-	TRBV18	-	TRBJ2-7	TGTGCCAGCTCAACGACACTGGCCTCCGAGCAGTACTTC	CASSTTLASEQYF